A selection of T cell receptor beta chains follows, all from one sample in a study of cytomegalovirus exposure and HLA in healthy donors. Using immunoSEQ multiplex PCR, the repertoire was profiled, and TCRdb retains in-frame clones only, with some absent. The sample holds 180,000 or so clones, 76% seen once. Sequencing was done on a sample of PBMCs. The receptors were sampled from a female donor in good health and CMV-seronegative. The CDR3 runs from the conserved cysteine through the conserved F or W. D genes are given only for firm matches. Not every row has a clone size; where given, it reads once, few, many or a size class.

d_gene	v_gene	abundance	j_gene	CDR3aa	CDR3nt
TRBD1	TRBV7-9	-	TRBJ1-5	CASSRQGNQPQHF	TGTGCCAGCAGTAGACAGGGGAATCAGCCCCAGCATTTT
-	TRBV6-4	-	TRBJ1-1	CASSFDRNTEAFF	TGTGCCAGCAGTTTTGACAGGAACACTGAAGCTTTCTTT
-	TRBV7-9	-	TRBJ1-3	CASRFQGTGNTIYF	TGTGCCAGCAGGTTCCAGGGAACTGGAAACACCATATATTTT
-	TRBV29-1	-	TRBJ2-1	CSVEKGLNEQFF	TGCAGCGTTGAAAAGGGACTCAATGAGCAGTTCTTC
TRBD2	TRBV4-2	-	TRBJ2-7	CASSQLAGGYEQYF	TGTGCCAGCAGCCAACTAGCGGGGGGTTACGAGCAGTACTTC
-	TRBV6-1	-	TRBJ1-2	CASKGVREDGYTF	TGTGCCAGCAAGGGGGTACGGGAGGATGGCTACACCTTC
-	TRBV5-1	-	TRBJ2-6	CASSSGNQGLAANVLTF	TGCGCCAGCAGTTCCGGAAACCAGGGGCTCGCGGCCAACGTCCTGACTTTC
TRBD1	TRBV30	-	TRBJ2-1	CAWSVGQGATNEQFF	TGTGCCTGGAGTGTAGGACAGGGGGCCACGAATGAGCAGTTCTTC
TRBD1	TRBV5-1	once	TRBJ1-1	CASSLEGQGVSEAFF	TGCGCCAGCAGCTTGGAGGGACAGGGTGTATCTGAAGCTTTCTTT
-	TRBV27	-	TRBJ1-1	CASSWVQPGLNTEAFF	TGTGCCAGCAGCTGGGTCCAGCCGGGACTCAACACTGAAGCTTTCTTT
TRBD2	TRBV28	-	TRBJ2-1	CASRAGGSLNEQFF	TGTGCCAGCAGGGCCGGCGGGAGTTTGAATGAGCAGTTCTTC
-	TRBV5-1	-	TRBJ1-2	CASRITGGYGYTF	TGCGCCAGCAGGATCACGGGGGGCTATGGCTACACCTTC
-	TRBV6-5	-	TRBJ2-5	CASSLSRDRSSQYF	TGTGCCAGCAGCTTGTCGAGGGATAGAAGTTCCCAGTACTTC
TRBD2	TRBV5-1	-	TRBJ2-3	CASSLIAGSTDTQYF	TGCGCCAGCAGCTTAATAGCGGGTAGCACAGATACGCAGTATTTT
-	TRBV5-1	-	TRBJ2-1	CASSLTGEYYNEQFF	TGCGCCAGCAGCTTAACAGGAGAGTACTACAATGAGCAGTTCTTC
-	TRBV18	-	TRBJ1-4	CASSLNTATNEKLFF	TGTGCCAGCTCACTAAACACCGCAACTAATGAAAAACTGTTTTTT
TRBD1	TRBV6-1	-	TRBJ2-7	CASSPRDRTYEQYF	TGTGCCAGCAGTCCCCGGGACAGAACCTACGAGCAGTACTTC
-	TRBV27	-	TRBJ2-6	CASSYAAGLGANGLTF	TGTGCCAGCAGTTATGCCGCAGGGCTTGGGGCCAACGGCCTGACTTTC
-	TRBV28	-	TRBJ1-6	CASRHTGSNSPLHF	TGTGCCAGCAGGCACACAGGCTCGAATTCACCCCTCCACTTT
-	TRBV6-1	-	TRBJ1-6	CASDGQQALNSPPHF	TGTGCCAGTGATGGACAGCAAGCCCTCAATTCACCCCCCCACTTT
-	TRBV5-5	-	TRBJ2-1	CASSPIGGRERSNEQFF	TGTGCCAGCAGCCCCATTGGGGGGCGGGAGCGGTCCAATGAGCAGTTCTTC
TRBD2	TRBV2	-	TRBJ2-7	CASSQTSGRTYEQYF	TGTGCCAGCAGCCAGACTAGCGGGAGGACCTACGAGCAGTACTTC
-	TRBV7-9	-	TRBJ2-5	CASSLAGETQYF	TGTGCCAGCAGCTTAGCCGGTGAGACCCAGTACTTC
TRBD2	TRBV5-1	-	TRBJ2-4	CASSLGPLAGVAKNSQYF	TGCGCCAGCAGCTTGGGGCCACTAGCGGGTGTAGCCAAAAACAGTCAGTACTTC
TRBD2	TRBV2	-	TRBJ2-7	CASSRAGDTYEQYF	TGTGCCAGCAGTCGAGCGGGAGATACGTACGAGCAGTACTTC
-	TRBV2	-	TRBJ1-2	CASSEREDGMYGYTF	TGTGCCAGCAGTGAAAGGGAGGACGGCATGTATGGCTACACCTTC
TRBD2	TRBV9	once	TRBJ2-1	CASSPTGGGYNEQFF	TGTGCCAGCAGCCCCACCGGCGGGGGGTACAATGAGCAGTTCTTC
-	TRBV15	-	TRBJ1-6	CATSSGLSSYNSPLHF	TGTGCCACCAGCAGTGGACTGAGCTCCTATAATTCACCCCTCCACTTT
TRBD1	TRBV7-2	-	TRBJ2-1	CASSFRDRGEQFF	TGTGCCAGCAGCTTCCGGGACAGGGGGGAGCAGTTCTTC
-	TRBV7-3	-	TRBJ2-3	CASSSVSMDTQYF	TGTGCCAGCAGCTCGGTATCTATGGATACGCAGTATTTT
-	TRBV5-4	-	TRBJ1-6	CASSLSRNNSPLHF	TGTGCCAGCAGCTTGAGCAGGAATAATTCACCCCTCCACTTT
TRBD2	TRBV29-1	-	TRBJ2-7	CSVGLAGVYLYEQYF	TGCAGCGTTGGTCTAGCGGGAGTGTATCTCTACGAGCAGTACTTC
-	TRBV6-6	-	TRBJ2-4	CASSSGNLVSYSQYF	TGTGCCAGCAGCTCCGGGAACTTGGTTTCTTACAGTCAGTACTTC
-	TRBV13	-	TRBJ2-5	CASSYWLNTQYF	TGTGCCAGCAGCTATTGGCTTAATACCCAGTACTTC
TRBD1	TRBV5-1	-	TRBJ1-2	CASSSVPGQGNYGYTF	TGCGCCAGCAGCTCTGTCCCGGGACAGGGAAACTATGGCTACACCTTC
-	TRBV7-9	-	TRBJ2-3	CASSPPGDGTDTQYF	TGTGCCAGCAGCCCCCCCGGAGATGGAACAGATACGCAGTATTTT
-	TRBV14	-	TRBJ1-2	CASSPVAGRGYGYTF	TGTGCCAGCAGCCCAGTCGCGGGCCGTGGCTATGGCTACACCTTC
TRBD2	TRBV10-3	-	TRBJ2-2	CAISDGVGLAGVANTGELFF	TGTGCCATCAGTGATGGGGTAGGGCTAGCGGGAGTCGCGAACACCGGGGAGCTGTTTTTT
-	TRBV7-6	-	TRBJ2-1	CASSLVGRGGGNEQFF	TGTGCCAGCAGCTTAGTAGGGCGGGGAGGGGGCAATGAGCAGTTCTTC
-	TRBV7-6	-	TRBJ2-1	CASSFQGGYNEQFF	TGTGCCAGCAGCTTCCAGGGGGGTTACAATGAGCAGTTCTTC
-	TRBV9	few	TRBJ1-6	CASSPAPNPGNSPLHF	TGTGCCAGCAGCCCGGCCCCCAATCCGGGGAATTCACCCCTCCACTTT
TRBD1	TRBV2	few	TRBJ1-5	CASKSETGARGSSNQPQHF	TGTGCCAGCAAGTCCGAGACAGGGGCGCGCGGGAGCAGCAATCAGCCCCAGCATTTT
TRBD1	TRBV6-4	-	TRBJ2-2	CASSKGGVGELFF	TGTGCCAGCAGTAAAGGGGGCGTCGGGGAGCTGTTTTTT
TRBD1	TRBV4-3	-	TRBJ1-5	CASSLDRGSQPQHF	TGCGCCAGCAGCCTGGACAGGGGAAGTCAGCCCCAGCATTTT
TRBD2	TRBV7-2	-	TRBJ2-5	CASSPGPPGLAGGRETQYF	TGTGCCAGCAGCCCCGGGCCTCCGGGACTAGCGGGAGGGAGAGAGACCCAGTACTTC
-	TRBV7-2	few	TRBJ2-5	CASSLGGWETQYF	TGTGCCAGCAGCTTAGGGGGCTGGGAGACCCAGTACTTC
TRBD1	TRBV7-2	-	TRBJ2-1	CASSLLGQGRAFF	TGTGCCAGCAGCCTTCTAGGACAGGGGAGGGCGTTCTTC
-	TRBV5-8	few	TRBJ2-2	CARAGSPGELFF	TGTGCCAGGGCAGGGTCCCCCGGGGAGCTGTTTTTT
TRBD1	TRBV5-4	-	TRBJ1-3	CASSLGTGGKGNTIYF	TGTGCCAGCAGCTTGGGGACAGGGGGTAAAGGAAACACCATATATTTT
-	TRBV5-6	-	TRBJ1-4	CASSLAGAEQGKLFF	TGTGCCAGCAGCTTGGCTGGGGCGGAGCAAGGGAAACTGTTTTTT
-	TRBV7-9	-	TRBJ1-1	CASSFYRDGDTEAFF	TGTGCCAGCAGCTTCTACAGGGATGGAGATACTGAAGCTTTCTTT
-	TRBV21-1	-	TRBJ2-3	CASSKGTGRVTDTQYF	TGTGCCAGCAGCAAGGGGACAGGGAGGGTGACAGATACGCAGTATTTT
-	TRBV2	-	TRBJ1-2	CASIGAGAPNYGYTF	TGTGCCAGCATCGGTGCAGGCGCTCCTAACTATGGCTACACCTTC
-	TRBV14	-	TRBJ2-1	CASSRGLSYNEQFF	TGTGCCAGCAGCCGCGGACTCTCCTACAATGAGCAGTTCTTC
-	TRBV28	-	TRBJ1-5	CASSSVNQPQHF	TGTGCCAGCAGTTCCGTTAATCAGCCCCAGCATTTT
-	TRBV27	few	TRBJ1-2	CASSLQGYGYTF	TGTGCCAGCAGTTTACAGGGCTATGGCTACACCTTC